The sequence of this T cell receptor (beta chain) was determined in a study of blood T cells in healthy people across ages (dated by TCRdb to the mid-2010s). Broadly, across the study: In model experiments, template switching captured roughly one uniquely barcoded TCR beta cDNA molecule for every two T cells. Using deep sequencing normalized with unique cDNA molecular identifiers, the study measured how TCR beta repertoire diversity changes with age. The donors were divided into four age groups: young (average about 15 years), middle-aged (around 37), aged (about 61) and long-lived (82). To avoid experimental bias, donors of different ages were distributed randomly across sequencing lanes. The study analyzed two additional independent replicas of 1 million unique cDNA reads from the same blood draw for two donors, one aged 18 to 30 and one aged 80 or older. Results and caveats for the whole study, not just this receptor: The long-lived group showed more naive CD4+ T cells, fewer expanded clones and increased TCR diversity than the aged group, suggesting age selection. A strong correlation was found between observed TCR beta diversity and the percentage of naive T cells measured by flow cytometry. Because donor CMV infection status was unknown, age-related changes in expanded clonotypes were potentially confounded. Conclusive comparison of naive and antigen-experienced compartments was prevented by the profiling of bulk unsorted PBMCs. Observed TCR beta diversity per million T cells fell roughly linearly with age, and a significant reduction was already apparent by age around 40. Estimates of total diversity based on one million sequenced T cells were regarded as lower bounds and as underestimates.

The 35 to 40 donors, aged roughly 6 to 95 years, were systemically healthy Caucasian individuals from Russia. Approximately 10 milliliters of peripheral blood were collected from each donor into EDTA-treated Vacutainer tubes. Ficoll-Paque density-gradient centrifugation was used to isolate PBMCs, with at least 6.5 million per sample. Total RNA, at least 6 micrograms per sample, was extracted from PBMCs with Trizol reagent. Naive CD45RAhigh/CD27high T cell percentages were measured by flow cytometry on a PBMC aliquot from every donor. There are a few counts of this clonotype. The target of this receptor is not known. No per-base quality is available; no much larger clone lies one base away. The protocol used for the library was 5' RACE. Sequenced on an Illumina HiSeq 2500. A second roughly 6 to 12 cycle PCR used a sample-barcoded 5' primer and a J-beta primer mix. Each TCR beta cDNA molecule received a unique molecular identifier from a template-switch 5' adaptor carrying 12 random nucleotides. At least 2.5 million CDR3-containing paired-end reads were obtained from each sample. First-strand cDNA synthesis was performed from all RNA using the Mint cDNA synthesis kit, with priming by a TRBC-specific oligonucleotide. Following uracil-DNA glycosylase treatment, all cDNA underwent a first 18-cycle PCR with the universal primers M1SS and BC2_uni_R. The paper's processing steps were these. Each sample was normalized by randomly selecting 1 million high-quality reads, each carrying a distinct molecular identifier. Reads with shared molecular identifiers were discarded instead of being binned into consensus sequences. CDR3 identification, clonotype clustering and error correction used MiTCR with a Q25 quality threshold and the strictest error-elimination algorithm. A nonparametric unseen species model with Euler transformation was used to estimate a lower bound on total TCR beta diversity. In-frame beta chains were kept once TCRdb had trimmed the public reads at Q25 with fastp and called clones with MiXCR. Each entry merges the rows of one CDR3 protein and shows their most common DNA and genes. The V and J calls and clone size are TCRdb's, not the authors'. This sample has some 1.5 million distinct CDR3 sequences in its table, and less than 45% of those were observed once. Of the sample, over 3.5% is held by the ten largest clones.

Trimming accounts for 6 bases at V and 8 bases at J, while the number of junction bases matched to no gene is 11. CDR1 MDHEN and CDR2 SYDVKM were looked up in the germline V gene. The CDR3 sequence holds 14 residues, the cysteine and phenylalanine included. The read is trimmed to its CDR3 DNA, 42 bases read in frame from base 1. This chain joins TRBV28 to TRBJ1-2; a stretch of 8 junction bases matches TRBD1. The sample was blood. The sequence was collected from a woman between 18 and 30 years old in good health. The CDR3 has the sequence CASSDNTRGLGYTF. The nucleotides are TGTGCCAGCAGCGACAACACCAGGGGGCTAGGCTACACCTTC.